Listed below are T cell receptor beta chains from one sample, sequenced in a study of blood T cell repertoires in COVID-19. Some clones are missing from TCRdb's copy, which holds only in-frame ones; the method was immunoSEQ multiplex PCR. There are roughly 200,000 clones in the sample; about 78% occur only once, and roughly 9.4% lies in the top ten. Sequencing was carried out using peripheral blood. The receptors come from a woman aged 45-65 years with active or convalescent COVID-19. CDR3s include the opening cysteine and the closing phenylalanine or tryptophan.

TRBV11-3,TRBJ2-2,CASSLGLAGPPGELFF
TRBV5-4,TRBJ2-7,CASSPTRDSGRYEQYF
TRBV7-9,TRBJ2-1,CASSFRDSPLLRNEQFF
TRBV4-2,TRBJ1-2,CASSPTGLGYTF
TRBV28,TRBJ1-1,CASSSPLNRGHEAFF
TRBV23-1,TRBJ1-4,CASSEGGNEKLFF
TRBV27,TRBJ1-2,CASSLSKGAGYGYTF
TRBV7-9,TRBJ2-1,CASSLIAGNEQFF
TRBV19,TRBJ1-2,CASSPWGTGRNYGYTF
TRBV30,TRBJ2-5,CAWSVTREETQYF